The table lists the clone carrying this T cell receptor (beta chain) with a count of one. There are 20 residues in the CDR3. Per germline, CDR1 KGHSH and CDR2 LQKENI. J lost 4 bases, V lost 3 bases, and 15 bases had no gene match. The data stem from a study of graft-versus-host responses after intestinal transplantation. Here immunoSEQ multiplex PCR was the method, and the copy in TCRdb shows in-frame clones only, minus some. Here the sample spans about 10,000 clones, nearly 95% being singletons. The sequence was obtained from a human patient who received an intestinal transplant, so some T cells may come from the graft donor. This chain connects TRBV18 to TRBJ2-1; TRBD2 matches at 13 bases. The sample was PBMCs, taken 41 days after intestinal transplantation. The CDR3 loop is CASSPIPGLAGPRYYNEQFF. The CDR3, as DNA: TGTGCCAGCTCACCCATCCCGGGACTAGCGGGACCCCGATATTACAATGAGCAGTTCTTC.